One and the same sample provided the 10 T cell receptor beta chains below, sequenced in a study of shared clonotypes between healthy human individuals. The assay was immunoSEQ multiplex PCR, and TCRdb's table has in-frame clones only and misses some. The repertoire consists of about 2 million clones, with roughly 96% occurring once and the leading ten covering roughly 0.13%. The specimen sequenced was naive CD4+ T cells sorted from blood. Subset defined: CD45RA+ positively selected. The receptor set was obtained from a man aged 18-30 years in good health.

V is TRBV10-1 and J is TRBJ2-1; TRBD2 matches 9 bases. From germline, CDR1 is WNHNN and CDR2 SYGVQD (reference sequence). The CDR3 has 18 amino acids. V was clipped by 0 bases and J by 5 bases; unmatched bases: 11. This chain's CDR3 is CASSESALRGGINNEQFF. For the CDR3, the DNA is TGCGCCAGCAGTGAGTCTGCGTTGCGGGGGGGCATCAACAATGAGCAGTTCTTC.

The chain carries TRBV4-3 and TRBJ1-2; 9 bases are a match to TRBD1. This CDR3 is built from 14 residues. The V segment lost 4 bases and the J segment 5 bases; nucleotides outside the gene matches: 5. CDR1 is LGHNA, CDR2 YSLEER, per germline. Written as DNA, the CDR3 is TGCGCCAGCAGCCGGACAGGGGAAGGGTATGGCTACACCTTC. Translating gives CASSRTGEGYGYTF.

This chain links TRBV5-1 with TRBJ1-2; 8 bases align to TRBD1. This CDR3 contains 12 residues. Germline V gives CDR1 SGHRS, CDR2 YFSETQ. V lost 4 bases to trimming and J lost 13 bases; unmatched junction nucleotides: 9. The CDR3 region has the DNA TGCGCCAGCAGCCTGGGACAGGACCCGTGCACCTTC. Translating it yields CASSLGQDPCTF.

V usage is TRBV4-1 and J usage is TRBJ2-1; maybe TRBD1 (5 bases). With 0 bases removed from V and 1 base from J, the gap between germline ends came to 10 bases. Germline V gene lookup returns CDR1 MGHRA and CDR2 YSYEKL. The CDR3 is 16 amino acids. CDR3 protein: CASSQDGRVSYNEQFF. Here the CDR3 DNA reads TGCGCCAGCAGCCAAGATGGCAGGGTTTCCTACAATGAGCAGTTCTTC.

The gene calls are TRBV4-2 and TRBJ2-3; the D gene is possibly TRBD2 (6 bases). This CDR3 region has 15 residues. Looked up from germline, CDR1 is LGHNA and CDR2 is YNFKEQ. V dropped 0 bases and J dropped 1 base, with 8 bases sitting between them. The DNA of the CDR3 is TGTGCCAGCAGCCAAGAGGGGGGTGGCACAGATACGCAGTATTTT. This gives the protein CASSQEGGGTDTQYF.

CDR3 amino acids: CASSRRTAGNQPQHF. The CDR3 coding sequence is TGTGCCAGCAGCCGTAGGACAGCGGGCAATCAGCCCCAGCATTTT. The V gene is TRBV6-5, the J gene TRBJ1-5; maybe TRBD1 (6 bases). V was shortened by 6 bases and J by 2 bases, with 14 bases between the two germline ends. Germline CDR1 MNHEY, CDR2 SVGAGI. The CDR3 covers 15 residues.

The CDR3 nucleotides are TGTGCCAGCAGCGACAGAATCACAGATACGCAGTATTTT. Translating gives CASSDRITDTQYF. The chain joins TRBV6-4 to TRBJ2-3; D might be TRBD1 (5 bases). The CDR3 totals 13 residues. Trimming took off 6 bases at V and 2 bases at J, with 9 bases between the two ends. Germline CDR1 and CDR2: MRHNA and SNTAGT.

The chain combines TRBV5-1 with TRBJ2-7; no clear D. Germline V gene data show CDR1 as SGHRS and CDR2 as YFSETQ. The V and J ends lost 0 bases and 0 bases respectively, with 10 bases between them. The CDR3 covers 15 residues. The CDR3 nucleotides read TGCGCCAGCAGCTTGGGGCAAACGAGCTCCTACGAGCAGTACTTC. The encoded protein is CASSLGQTSSYEQYF.

The chain is built from TRBV10-3 and TRBJ2-3, with a possible D match to TRBD2 (5 bases). Deletions cut 4 bases from V and 4 bases from J, with 9 bases between. Germline V gene lookup returns CDR1 ENHRY and CDR2 SYGVKD. This CDR3 has 13 residues. The CDR3 protein is CAISGGDADTQYF. The CDR3 DNA is TGTGCCATCAGTGGGGGAGATGCAGATACGCAGTATTTT.

The chain employs TRBV2 and TRBJ2-3; D gene uncertain. The CDR3 contains 14 residues. Germline loops: CDR1 SNHLY, CDR2 FYNNEI. V lost 2 bases and J lost 4, with 10 bases in between. CDR3 bases: TGTGCCAGCAGTGAAACCCGCCGGTCAGATACGCAGTATTTT. This translates into CASSETRRSDTQYF.